These 11 T cell receptor beta chains originate from one sample sequenced in a study of tissue T cells after allogeneic stem cell transplantation. Repertoires were generated with immunoSEQ multiplex PCR, while TCRdb's copy carries only in-frame clones and drops some. The profile shows approximately 7,100 clones, roughly 34% of them singletons. Noted time point: mouse harvest day 14 after allogeneic transplant. Tail vein injection delivered 10^7 T-cell-depleted bone marrow cells and 10^6 splenic CD5+ T cells. The source material was skin. Receptor source: a female BALB/c mouse given C57BL/6 T cells with graft-versus-host disease after an allogeneic hematopoietic cell transplant.

This clone is classed as medium-sized. Gene names are the mouse ones. The CDR3 goes on 1 residue after the read ends, and that part is filled in from the germline J gene. The chain uses TRBV19 and TRBJ2-7, with TRBD1 matching 7 bases. Looked up from germline, CDR1 is FNHDT and CDR2 is SITEND (reference sequence). V lost 3 bases, J lost 0 bases, and 3 bases stayed unmatched. CDR3 length equals 14 residues. CDR3 loop: CASSRGQSSYEQYF. The CDR3 bases that were read are TGTGCCAGCAGTAGGGGACAGAGCTCCTATGAACAGTAC. Using reference TRBV19 and TRBJ2-7 for the parts outside the CDR3, the full variable domain is GGIITQTPKFLIGQEGQKLTLKCQQNFNHDTMYWYRQDSGKGLRLIYYSITENDLQKGDLSEGYDASREKKSSFSLTVTSAQKNEMAVFLCASSRGQSSYEQYFGPGTRLTVL.

As for this clone: Genes and germline come from the mouse. The CDR3 extends 1 residue past the end of the read, so its final part is completed from the germline J gene. The V call is TRBV19, the J call TRBJ2-7, with 11 bases fitting TRBD2. Per germline, CDR1 FNHDT and CDR2 SITEND (reference sequence). Unmatched junction bases numbered 5, after V lost 5 bases and J lost 4 bases. The CDR3 has 14 amino acids. The sequenced part of the CDR3 DNA is TGTGCCAGCAGGGACTGGGGGGCCATTTATGAACAGTAC. Amino acid sequence: CASRDWGAIYEQY. The whole CDR3 region reads CASRDWGAIYEQYF.

On this clone itself: The gene names here belong to mouse. The CDR3 bases that were read are TGTGCTAGCAGTAGGGGCACCGGGCAGCTCTAC. It yields the protein CASSRGTGQLY. The whole CDR3 sequence reads CASSRGTGQLYF. The chain combines TRBV17 with TRBJ2-2; D is unclear. The sequence runs out 1 residue before the end of the CDR3; the remainder is reconstructed from the germline J gene. V lost 3 bases, J lost 4 bases, and 3 bases lay in between. CDR1 and CDR2 from the germline V gene are MNHDT and YYDKIL. There are 12 residues in the CDR3.

Note on this clone: Gene labels here are mouse ones. Partial CDR3 DNA: TGTGCCAGCAGCTCCGGACAGGGCGGTGACACCCAGTAC. It codes for CASSSGQGGDTQY. Given in full, the CDR3 is CASSSGQGGDTQYF. V gene TRBV3 combines with J gene TRBJ2-5; 8 positions match TRBD1. The read ends 1 residue shy of where the CDR3 ends; the end is completed using the germline J gene. Per germline, CDR1 SNHLY and CDR2 FYNGKV (reference sequence). V was clipped by 4 bases and J by 6 bases; unmatched bases: 6. The CDR3 runs to 14 residues. Full variable domain (rest looked up from reference TRBV3 and TRBJ2-5): GPKVLQIPSHQIIDMGQMVTLNCDPVSNHLYFYWYKQILGQQMEFLVNFYNGKVMEKSKLFKDQFSVERPDGSYFTLKIQPTALEDSAVYFCASSSGQGGDTQYFGPGTRLLVL.

Concerning this clone itself: Gene names refer to mouse genes. Read coverage stops 1 residue before the CDR3 terminus; the germline J gene supplies the remainder. This rearrangement joins TRBV5 to TRBJ2-5, with TRBD2 matching over 8 bases. The junction had 5 bases not matched to a gene; V was cut back by 0 bases and J by 0 bases. The CDR3 totals 17 residues. Germline lookup yields CDR1 LGHNA and CDR2 YNLKQL (reference sequence). The sequenced part of the CDR3 DNA is TGTGCCAGCAGCCAAGATAGGACTGGGAGTAACCAAGACACCCAGTAC. This gives the protein CASSQDRTGSNQDTQY. The CDR3 in full is CASSQDRTGSNQDTQYF.

Sample share makes this clone medium-sized. The gene names given are mouse names. The sequenced fragment ends 1 residue before the CDR3 boundary, so the rest is inferred from the germline J gene. The chain joins TRBV31 to TRBJ1-5; 9 nucleotides align to TRBD1. The CDR3 extends over 15 amino acids. Trimming removed 1 base from V and 1 base from J; junction bases left unmatched: 2. Germline values: CDR1 GKSSPN, CDR2 SITVG. CDR3 residues: CAWSPGTGNNQAPLF. The covered CDR3 bases are TGTGCCTGGAGTCCAGGGACAGGGAACAACCAGGCTCCGCTT.

With regard to this clone: The germline and genes are mouse ones. With the read ending 1 residue before the CDR3 end, the germline J gene is used to fill in that end. The chain employs TRBV24 and TRBJ2-1; 13 nucleotides match TRBD2. The CDR3 extends over 16 amino acids. The J segment lost 5 bases and the V segment lost 2 bases, leaving 3 bases of the junction unmatched. Germline V lookup: CDR1 KGHTA, CDR2 FRNEEI. CDR3 sequence: CASSLRDWGGDAEQFF. CDR3 bases read: TGTGCCAGCAGTCTGAGGGACTGGGGGGGGGATGCTGAGCAGTTC.

This clone is labeled as medium-sized. The gene symbols are mouse symbols. CDR3 bases read: TGTGCCAGCAGTCTGTCCCGGCTATGGGCTGAGCAGTTC. Protein sequence: CASSLSRLWAEQF. The CDR3 reads in full as CASSLSRLWAEQFF. The chain employs TRBV26 and TRBJ2-1, with no clear D. The read is 1 residue too short to cover the CDR3 end, so that end is filled in from the germline J gene. This CDR3 contains 14 residues. CDR1 and CDR2 (germline): KGHPV, FQNQEV (reference sequence). The V end lost 0 bases, the J end lost 7 bases, and 10 bases lay between the germline ends.

To note about this clone: Mouse names are used for the genes. The read terminates 1 residue ahead of where the CDR3 ends, so the germline J gene completes it. The genes are TRBV24 and TRBJ2-1; 7 positions match TRBD2. The CDR3 has 15 amino acids. Germline CDR1 KGHTA, CDR2 FRNEEI. The J segment lost 7 bases and the V segment lost 0 bases, leaving 6 bases of the junction unmatched. The DNA read from the CDR3 is TGTGCCAGCAGTCTGTATAGCTGGGGGAAGGCTGAGCAGTTC. This encodes CASSLYSWGKAEQF. In full, the CDR3 reads CASSLYSWGKAEQFF.

With respect to this clone: Gene labels here are mouse ones. With the read ending 1 residue before the CDR3 end, the germline J gene is used to fill in that end. The genes are TRBV23 and TRBJ1-1. This CDR3 is 12 amino acids long. Germline CDR1 reads KGHTA; CDR2 reads FQNQQP. The part of the CDR3 DNA that was read is TGCTCCAGCAGTGTGACAAACACAGAAGTCTTC. Its protein product is CSSSVTNTEVF. The whole CDR3 region reads CSSSVTNTEVFF.

This clone was detected a few times. Any gene name here is a mouse gene name. The sequenced fragment ends 1 residue before the CDR3 boundary, so the rest is inferred from the germline J gene. This rearrangement joins TRBV3 to TRBJ1-2, with D tentatively TRBD1 (5 bases). Trimming shortened V by 3 bases and J by 5 bases, and 10 bases separated the two germline ends. Germline-derived CDR1 and CDR2 are SNHLY and FYNGKV (reference sequence). This CDR3 has 13 residues. CDR3 bases read: TGTGCCAGCAGCTTGCCAGGGAGGTCCGACTACACC. Encoded protein: CASSLPGRSDYT. The whole CDR3 reads CASSLPGRSDYTF. The complete variable domain, with remaining parts taken from reference TRBV3 and TRBJ1-2, reads GPKVLQIPSHQIIDMGQMVTLNCDPVSNHLYFYWYKQILGQQMEFLVNFYNGKVMEKSKLFKDQFSVERPDGSYFTLKIQPTALEDSAVYFCASSLPGRSDYTFGSGTRLLVI.